This T cell receptor beta chain was observed in a study of blood T cell repertoires in COVID-19. Study as a whole: Sites in the United States, Italy and Spain provided acute and convalescent COVID-19 samples. PBMCs, B-cell-depleted T cells, or T cells provided the cDNA or gDNA that made up the material.

CDR1 is LGHDT, CDR2 YNNKEL, per germline (reference sequence). The germline V and J ends were trimmed by 4 bases and 10 bases, with 25 bases remaining between them. This CDR3 has 16 residues. How the authors handled the data: Amplification of reference gene primers was used by the study to estimate nucleated cell counts. The table came from immunoSEQ multiplex PCR; TCRdb's copy has only in-frame clones and leaves some out. The D gene and trimming were derived from the DNA, and the V and J assignments and clone size from that table. This sample has almost 200,000 clones, with approximately 87% found just once.

The gene calls are TRBV3-1 (or the pseudogene TRBV3-2) and TRBJ1-2; possibly TRBD1 for D (5 bases). The sequenced sample was peripheral blood. The TCR comes from a woman in her 70s with acute or convalescent COVID-19. CDR3 coding DNA: TGTGCCAGCAGCCTCCCCGGGGGGGACTCCCCTATCGACTACACCTTC. It translates to CASSLPGGDSPIDYTF.